A single sample is the source of the 3 T cell receptor beta chains below, sequenced in a study of blood T cell repertoires in COVID-19. Assay used: immunoSEQ multiplex PCR; TCRdb lists only in-frame clones, some missing. The table has 250,000 or so clones, around 90% seen once. Sequenced sample: PBMCs or T cells enriched from blood (not recorded which). These receptors all stem from a woman younger than 45 with acute COVID-19.

This chain's CDR3 is CASSPGTGDRGAGELFF. CDR3 sequence (DNA): TGCGCCAGCAGCCCCGGGACAGGGGATCGAGGCGCCGGGGAGCTGTTTTTT. V usage is TRBV4-1 and J usage is TRBJ2-2, with 10 nucleotides matching TRBD1. The trim removed 4 bases at V and 6 bases at J, leaving 11 bases unmatched. The CDR3 extends over 17 amino acids. The germline CDR1 and CDR2 sequences are MGHRA and YSYEKL.

The V and J genes are TRBV7-2 and TRBJ2-3; 10 nucleotides line up with TRBD2. The CDR3 is 18 amino acids. V shed 5 bases and J 2 bases; nucleotides not matched to a gene: 13. Per the germline V gene, CDR1 is SGHTA and CDR2 is FQGNSA. The DNA for the CDR3 is TGTGCCAGCAGCCCACGGACTACTAGCGGGAATCCCACAGATACGCAGTATTTT. It codes for CASSPRTTSGNPTDTQYF.

This chain links TRBV7-3 with TRBJ2-1; 8 positions match TRBD1. Unmatched junction bases numbered 5, after V lost 2 bases and J lost 8 bases. Germline lookup yields CDR1 SGHTA and CDR2 FQGTGA. The CDR3 totals 14 residues. Here the CDR3 DNA reads TGTGCCAGCAGCTTATCAGGGGGCGGGGATGAGCAGTTCTTC. It yields the protein CASSLSGGGDEQFF.